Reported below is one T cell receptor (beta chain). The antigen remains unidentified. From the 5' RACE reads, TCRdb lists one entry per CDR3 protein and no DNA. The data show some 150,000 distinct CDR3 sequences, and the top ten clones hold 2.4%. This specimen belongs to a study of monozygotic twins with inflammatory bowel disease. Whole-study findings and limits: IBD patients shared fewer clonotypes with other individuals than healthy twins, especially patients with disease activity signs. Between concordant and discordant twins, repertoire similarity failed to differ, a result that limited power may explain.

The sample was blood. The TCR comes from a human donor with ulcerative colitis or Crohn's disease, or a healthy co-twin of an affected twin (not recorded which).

This chain's CDR3 is CASSLGSARETQYF. The chain is built from TRBV5-1 and TRBJ2-5. CDR3 length: 14 residues. Germline assignment: CDR1 SGHRS and CDR2 YFSETQ.